This T cell receptor beta chain was obtained from a study of beta chain features in type 1 diabetes. With regard to this clone: Its target is not known.

The whole isolated RNA underwent reverse transcription, so sequencing captured expressed TCRB transcripts. Method: immunoSEQ multiplex PCR; TCRdb's copy keeps in-frame clones and lacks some. The sample contains about half a million clones, about an eighth of which appear only once. V gave up 4 bases and J gave up 10 bases, with 22 bases separating them. Per the germline V gene, CDR1 is ENHRY and CDR2 is SYGVKD. The CDR3 loop spans 15 amino acids. Purities in excess of 98% were seen in all sorted populations. Study observations and caveats: Insertions were fewer and deletions more numerous at VDJ junctions in type 1 diabetes patients.

This sequence joins TRBV10-3 and TRBJ1-2; maybe TRBD1 (5 bases). The sequenced sample consisted of naive CD4+ T cells from blood. This receptor was identified in a young woman in good health. The CDR3 protein is CAISGTITGLGIYTF. The CDR3 region has the DNA TGTGCCATCAGTGGGACAATAACGGGTCTCGGAATCTACACCTTC.